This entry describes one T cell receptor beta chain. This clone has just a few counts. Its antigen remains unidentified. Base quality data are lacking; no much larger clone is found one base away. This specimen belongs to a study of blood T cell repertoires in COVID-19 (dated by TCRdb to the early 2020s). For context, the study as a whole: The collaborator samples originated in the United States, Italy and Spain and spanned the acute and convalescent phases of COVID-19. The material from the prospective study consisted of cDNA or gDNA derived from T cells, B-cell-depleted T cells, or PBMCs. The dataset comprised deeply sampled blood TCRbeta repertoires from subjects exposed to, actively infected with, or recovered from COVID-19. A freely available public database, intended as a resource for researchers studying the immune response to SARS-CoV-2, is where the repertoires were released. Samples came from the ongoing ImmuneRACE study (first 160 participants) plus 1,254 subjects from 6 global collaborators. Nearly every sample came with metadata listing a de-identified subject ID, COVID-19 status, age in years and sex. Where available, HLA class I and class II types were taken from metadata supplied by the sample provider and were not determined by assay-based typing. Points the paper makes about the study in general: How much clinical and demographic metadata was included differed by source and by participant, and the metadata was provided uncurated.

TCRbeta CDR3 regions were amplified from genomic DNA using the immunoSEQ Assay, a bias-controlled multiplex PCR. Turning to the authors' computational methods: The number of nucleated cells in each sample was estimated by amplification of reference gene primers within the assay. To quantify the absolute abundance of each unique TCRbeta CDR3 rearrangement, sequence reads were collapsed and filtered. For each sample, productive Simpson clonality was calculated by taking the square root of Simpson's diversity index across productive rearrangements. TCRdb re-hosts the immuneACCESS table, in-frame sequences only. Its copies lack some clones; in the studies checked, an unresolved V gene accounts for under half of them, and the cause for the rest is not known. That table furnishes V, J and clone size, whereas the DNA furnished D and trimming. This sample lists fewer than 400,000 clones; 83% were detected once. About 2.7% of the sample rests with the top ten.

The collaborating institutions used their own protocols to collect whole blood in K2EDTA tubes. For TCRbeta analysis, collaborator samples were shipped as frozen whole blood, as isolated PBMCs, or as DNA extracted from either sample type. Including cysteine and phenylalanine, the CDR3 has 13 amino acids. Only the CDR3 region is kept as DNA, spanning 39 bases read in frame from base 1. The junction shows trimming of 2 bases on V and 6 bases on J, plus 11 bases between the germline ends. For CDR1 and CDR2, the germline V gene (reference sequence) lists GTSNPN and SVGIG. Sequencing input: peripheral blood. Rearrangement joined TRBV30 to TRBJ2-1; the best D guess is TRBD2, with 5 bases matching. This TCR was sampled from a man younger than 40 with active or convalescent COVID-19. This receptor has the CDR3 CAWSPDSGNEQFF. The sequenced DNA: TGTGCCTGGAGTCCGGACTCCGGCAATGAGCAGTTCTTC. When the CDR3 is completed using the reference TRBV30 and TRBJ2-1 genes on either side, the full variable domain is SQTIHQWPATLVQPVGSPLSLECTVEGTSNPNLYWYRQAAGRGLQLLFYSVGIGQISSEVPQNLSASRPQDRQFILSSKKLLLSDSGFYLCAWSPDSGNEQFFGPGTRLTVL.